This passage covers 5 T cell receptor beta chains from one sample sequenced in a study of blood T cell repertoires in COVID-19. The table came from immunoSEQ multiplex PCR; TCRdb's copy has only in-frame clones and leaves some out. The sample records roughly 48,000 clones, 88% being singletons. The material sequenced was peripheral blood. Every receptor here comes from a human donor in a cohort sampled during active COVID-19.

V usage is TRBV7-2 and J usage is TRBJ2-5, with a tentative D call TRBD2 (6 bases). Trimming stripped 2 bases from V and 4 bases from J, with 11 bases between. The CDR3 spans 14 residues. Germline values: CDR1 SGHTA, CDR2 FQGNSA. CDR3 amino acids: CASSLRGGLETQYF. CDR3 bases: TGTGCCAGCAGCTTACGGGGAGGTTTAGAGACCCAGTACTTC.

The CDR3 DNA is TGTGCCAACGGACAGGGGAACACTGAAGCTTTCTTT. Translated: CANGQGNTEAFF. V gene TRBV10-3 combines with J gene TRBJ1-1; TRBD1 agrees at 8 bases. The germline V gene encodes CDR1 ENHRY and CDR2 SYGVKD. There are 12 residues in the CDR3. J gave up 1 base and V 10 bases, and 2 bases lay outside the gene matches.

This chain uses TRBV28 with TRBJ2-1; a weak D match, TRBD1 (5 bases). Deletions cut 4 bases from V and 0 bases from J, with 10 bases between. There are 15 residues in the CDR3. Per germline, CDR1 MDHEN and CDR2 SYDVKM. CDR3 coding DNA: TGTGCCAGCAGTTCCCCGACAGTCTCCTACAATGAGCAGTTCTTC. Translating gives CASSSPTVSYNEQFF.

V usage is TRBV4-3 and J usage is TRBJ2-7; 10 bases fit TRBD1. The CDR3 is 16 amino acids. Trimming removed 3 bases from V and 2 bases from J; junction bases left unmatched: 7. Germline-derived CDR1 and CDR2 are LGHNA and YSLEER. The CDR3 DNA is TGCGCCAGCAGCCATTCCGGGACAGGGGAGGCCTACGAGCAGTACTTC. It is translated as CASSHSGTGEAYEQYF.

The V and J genes are TRBV19 and TRBJ1-5, with D unclear. The length of the CDR3 is 13 residues. The V end was cut by 3 bases, the J end by 4 bases, with 7 bases between. CDR1 is LNHDA and CDR2 is SQIVND in the germline V gene (reference sequence). In nucleotides, the CDR3 is TGTGCCAGTAGTATCGCCAGGAATCAGCCCCAGCATTTT. Translated: CASSIARNQPQHF.